This T cell receptor beta chain came from a study of CD8 T cells in Susac syndrome. TCR beta was sequenced from blood CD8+ and CD4+ T cells. TEMRA cells were enriched by FACS, while CD8+ and CD4+ T cells were obtained through a negative isolation that was performed magnetically. Random hexamers were used to reverse transcribe the RNA input (about 0.5 to 1 ug). Multiplex PCR with immunoSEQ amplified the TCR beta CDR3 across 54 Vbeta and 13 Jbeta. One entry per CDR3 protein, called by TCRdb with MiXCR from the immunoSEQ multiplex PCR reads. The sample has some 150,000 distinct CDR3 sequences; roughly 94% are singletons. A word on this clonotype: The junction departs from germline at one end; a sequencing error may be responsible.

The sequence derives from a human donor in good health. Material: CD4+ T cells from PBMCs.

The CDR3, as DNA: TGCAGTGCCAGAGACATGGTAACTGGAACGGAGACCCAGTACTTC. Encoded protein: CSARDMVTGTETQYF. The chain uses TRBV20-1 and TRBJ2-5; D ambiguous. The CDR3 totals 15 residues. Germline V lookup: CDR1 DFQATT, CDR2 SNEGSKA (reference sequence).